The subject of this entry is one T cell receptor (beta chain). Its antigen is unknown. This record comes from a study of graft-versus-host responses after intestinal transplantation. The overall study: Isolated intestinal, liver-intestinal, or multivisceral transplants were what recipients had. After anti-thymocyte globulin induction, recipients took tacrolimus and steroids for around three years.

TCRdb keeps only in-frame clones here, not all; method: immunoSEQ multiplex PCR. The table records just under 65,000 clones, roughly 90% of them present only once. The CDR3 has 17 residues. Germline lookup yields CDR1 MDHEN and CDR2 SYDVKM. The V and J ends lost 1 base and 0 bases respectively, with 13 bases between them. Sequences were derived from unstimulated CD8+ T cells sorted from spleen or lymph node cells, sampled before transplant. The origin of this receptor is a human donor who was the organ donor for an intestinal transplant. The chain carries TRBV28 and TRBJ2-1, with D maybe TRBD2 (5 bases). The CDR3 DNA reads as TGTGCCAGCAGTTTATATCCCGCTGGGAGCTCCTACAATGAGCAGTTCTTC. It encodes CASSLYPAGSSYNEQFF.